This T cell receptor (beta chain) was observed in a study of blood T cell repertoires in COVID-19. About the research overall: Samples of COVID-19 (acute and convalescent) were obtained from the United States, Italy and Spain. T cells, B-cell-depleted T cells, or PBMCs provided the cDNA or gDNA that served as material.

This CDR3 comprises 15 residues. Per the germline V gene, CDR1 is MDHEN and CDR2 is SYDVKM. V was shortened by 7 bases and J by 0 bases, with 13 bases between the two germline ends. How the authors handled the data: Cell counts per sample came from amplifying reference gene primers. The table came from immunoSEQ multiplex PCR; TCRdb's copy has only in-frame clones and leaves some out. Clone size and V and J calls were adopted from that table, with D and trimming inferred from the DNA. The sample holds roughly 100,000 clones; more than 80% are singletons and the top ten take approximately 10%. This TCR was sampled from a woman between 65 and 79 years old with acute or convalescent COVID-19. The specimen was peripheral blood. This chain links TRBV28 with TRBJ1-3; D not certain. The CDR3 coding sequence is TGTGCCAGCAACCTCCCATCCAGCTCTGGAAACACCATATATTTT. Protein product: CASNLPSSSGNTIYF.